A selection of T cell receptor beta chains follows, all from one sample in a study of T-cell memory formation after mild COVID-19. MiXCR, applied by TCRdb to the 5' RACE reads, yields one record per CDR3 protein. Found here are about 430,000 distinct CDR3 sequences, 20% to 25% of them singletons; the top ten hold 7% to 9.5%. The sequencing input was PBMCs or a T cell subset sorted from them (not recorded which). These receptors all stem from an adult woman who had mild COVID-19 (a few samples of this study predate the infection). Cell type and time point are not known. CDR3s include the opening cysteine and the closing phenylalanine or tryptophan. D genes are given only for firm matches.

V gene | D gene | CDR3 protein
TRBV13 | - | CASSPPLPADTQYF
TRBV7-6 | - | CASSFGTRPDTQYF
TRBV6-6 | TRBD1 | CASSQPSGTETYEQYF
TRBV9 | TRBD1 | CASSGPGQGGNVLTF
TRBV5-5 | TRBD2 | CASSAGGYPSTDTQYF
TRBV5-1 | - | CASRSSGGRETQYF
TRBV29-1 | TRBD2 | CSVGHPVGDYSYEQYF
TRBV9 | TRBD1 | CASSAGQAASSYEQYF
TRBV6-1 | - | CASSEATGRQETQYF
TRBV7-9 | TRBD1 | CASSLAGRDSPDVHF
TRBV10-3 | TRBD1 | CAIRLPGQGLDTQYF
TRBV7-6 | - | CASSLGEPPGEQYF
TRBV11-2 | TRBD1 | CASSQRGQGLSYEQYF
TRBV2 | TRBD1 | CASSEAQTGVETQYF
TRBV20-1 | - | CSARDPLSLEQFF
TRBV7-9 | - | CASSLILGTWGNTIYF
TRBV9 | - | CASTPSVVGQPQHF
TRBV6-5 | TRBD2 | CASSYSSGGNTGELFF
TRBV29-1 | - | CSVIDGGRSYNEQFF
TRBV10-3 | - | CAISVRGADTDTQYF
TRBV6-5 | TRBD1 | CASSESSGTGAYEQYF
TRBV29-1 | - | CSVRTATGGELFF
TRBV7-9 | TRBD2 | CASSSTSGGPEYTDTQYF
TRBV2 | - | CASRGLAEAFF
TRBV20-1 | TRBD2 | CSASLAGGTYEQYF
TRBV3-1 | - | CASSQDRKGGSYEQYF